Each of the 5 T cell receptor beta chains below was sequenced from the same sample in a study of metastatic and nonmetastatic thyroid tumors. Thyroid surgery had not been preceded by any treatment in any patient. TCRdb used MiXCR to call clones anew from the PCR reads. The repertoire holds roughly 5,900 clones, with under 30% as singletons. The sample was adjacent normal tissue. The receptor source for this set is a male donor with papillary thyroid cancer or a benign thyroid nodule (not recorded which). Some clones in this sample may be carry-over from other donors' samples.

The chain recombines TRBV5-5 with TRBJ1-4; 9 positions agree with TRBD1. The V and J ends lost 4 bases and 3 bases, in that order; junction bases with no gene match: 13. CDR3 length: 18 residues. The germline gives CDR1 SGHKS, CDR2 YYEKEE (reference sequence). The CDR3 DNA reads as TGTGCCAGCAGCACCGGACAGGGGAGGCCCTCCTCTAATGAAAAACTGTTTTTT. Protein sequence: CASSTGQGRPSSNEKLFF.

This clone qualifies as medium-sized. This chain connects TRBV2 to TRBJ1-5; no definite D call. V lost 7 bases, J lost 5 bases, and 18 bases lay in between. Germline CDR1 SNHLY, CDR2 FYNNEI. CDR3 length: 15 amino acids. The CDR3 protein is CASKRETVGYQPQHF. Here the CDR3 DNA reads TGTGCCAGCAAACGGGAAACTGTAGGATATCAGCCCCAGCATTTT.

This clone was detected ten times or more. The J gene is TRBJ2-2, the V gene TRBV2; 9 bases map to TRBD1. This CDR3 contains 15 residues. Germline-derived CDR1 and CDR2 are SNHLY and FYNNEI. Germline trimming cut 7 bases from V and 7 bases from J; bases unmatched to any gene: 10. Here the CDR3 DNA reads TGTGCCAGCAATTTTGGGGACAGGGTTAACGGGGAGCTGTTTTTT. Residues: CASNFGDRVNGELFF.

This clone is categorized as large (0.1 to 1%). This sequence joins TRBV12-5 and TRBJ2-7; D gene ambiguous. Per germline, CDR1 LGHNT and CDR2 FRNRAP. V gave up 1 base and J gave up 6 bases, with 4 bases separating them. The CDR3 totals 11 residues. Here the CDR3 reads CASGLGFEQYF. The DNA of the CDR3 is TGTGCTAGTGGTTTGGGTTTCGAGCAGTACTTC. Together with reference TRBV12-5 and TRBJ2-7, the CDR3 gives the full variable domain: DARVTQTPRHKVTEMGQEVTMRCQPILGHNTVFWYRQTMMQGLELLAYFRNRAPLDDSGMPKDRFSAEMPDATLATLKIQPSEPRDSAVYFCASGLGFEQYFGPGTRLTVT.

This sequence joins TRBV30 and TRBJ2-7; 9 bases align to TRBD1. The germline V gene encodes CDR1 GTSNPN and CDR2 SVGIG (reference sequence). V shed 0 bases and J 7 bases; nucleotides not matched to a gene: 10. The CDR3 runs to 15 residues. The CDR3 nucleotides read TGTGCCTGGAGTGTAGCCGGGACAGGGATGAGGGAGCAGTACTTC. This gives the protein CAWSVAGTGMREQYF.